The rows below give T cell receptor beta chains drawn from one sample of a study of blood T cell repertoires in COVID-19. Repertoires were generated with immunoSEQ multiplex PCR, while TCRdb's copy carries only in-frame clones and drops some. The sample has 140,000 to 150,000 clones, around 91% seen once. Sequencing was performed on peripheral blood. These receptor sequences come from a man between 18 and 35 years old with COVID-19, enrolled during active disease. Both conserved end residues are part of each CDR3.

V gene: TRBV24-1; CDR3 protein: CATSDLPQGEQYF
V gene: TRBV11-3; CDR3 protein: CASSLDRWQETQYF
V gene: TRBV7-3; CDR3 protein: CASSSGAAYNEQFF
V gene: TRBV19; CDR3 protein: CASSRRGGDEKLLF
V gene: TRBV30; CDR3 protein: CAWGGQFVSGRSPYEQYF
V gene: TRBV6-2/TRBV6-3; CDR3 protein: CASSSYRGQPQHF
V gene: TRBV7-3; CDR3 protein: CASSLDSIYLYF
V gene: TRBV6-5; CDR3 protein: CASKKRSSDYNEQFF
V gene: TRBV29-1; CDR3 protein: CSVAPLAGTSTDTQYF
V gene: TRBV7-2; CDR3 protein: CASSFIGRKPEAFF
V gene: TRBV6-2/TRBV6-3; CDR3 protein: CASSPQADRAGEQFF
V gene: TRBV7-2; CDR3 protein: CASSVLAGIETQYF
V gene: TRBV19; CDR3 protein: CASSMPWGTGDLLSSYNEQFF
V gene: TRBV6-6; CDR3 protein: CASSYSPDRGPSPLHF
V gene: TRBV28; CDR3 protein: CASRLAGGETQYF
V gene: TRBV7-9; CDR3 protein: CASSTHGTSSRSSYNEQFF
V gene: TRBV27; CDR3 protein: CASSLSITSGRLEQYF
V gene: TRBV24-1; CDR3 protein: CATSRRGSGTDTQYF
V gene: TRBV12-5; CDR3 protein: CASGLVGTSGIHNEQFF
V gene: TRBV3-1/TRBV3-2; CDR3 protein: CASSYGSSGSQETQYF
V gene: TRBV30; CDR3 protein: CAWTVAGANVLTF
V gene: TRBV14; CDR3 protein: CASSQGWRDRGLADEQFF
V gene: TRBV7-3; CDR3 protein: CASSLVSGGETDTQYF
V gene: TRBV9; CDR3 protein: CASSVEGVGQETQYF
V gene: TRBV27; CDR3 protein: CASSRQGNDYEQYF
V gene: TRBV4-3; CDR3 protein: CASSQTEQGEFGNTIYF
V gene: TRBV28; CDR3 protein: CASSLTLTRNTIYF
V gene: TRBV10-3; CDR3 protein: CAISETTPSMADTQYF
V gene: TRBV28; CDR3 protein: CASSGAEQYF
V gene: TRBV7-8; CDR3 protein: CASSLGTGKFF
V gene: TRBV7-9; CDR3 protein: CASSLFAGSSNQPQHF
V gene: TRBV28; CDR3 protein: CASSSTVGGRGLFF
V gene: TRBV6-5; CDR3 protein: CASSYDGGSTDTQYF
V gene: TRBV7-9; CDR3 protein: CASSLEPIAEGFYEQYF
V gene: TRBV28; CDR3 protein: CASSPQGVWTDTQYF
V gene: TRBV13; CDR3 protein: CASSFQNYEQYF
V gene: TRBV5-8; CDR3 protein: CASSWPGTGVNQETQYF
V gene: TRBV24-1; CDR3 protein: CATSDIRGRETQYF
V gene: TRBV7-8; CDR3 protein: CASSVRRGKFDEQFF
V gene: TRBV12-3/TRBV12-4; CDR3 protein: CASSQGQSDTQYF